Below are 32 T cell receptor beta chains sequenced from a single sample in a study of patients and donors after allogeneic stem cell transplantation (dated by TCRdb to the early 2020s). Receptors were amplified or captured by RT-PCR. These reads were obtained on a NextSeq 550. TCRdb itself trimmed the public reads at Q25 with fastp, ran MiXCR and retained productive beta chains. Each entry is one CDR3 protein sequence, shown with its most common DNA and genes. The sample yields about a million distinct CDR3 sequences; roughly 17% were counted once. The ten largest account for around 6% of the sample. Sequenced input: blood, either unsorted or a sorted T cell fraction (not recorded which). The source is a human donor who was either an allogeneic HSCT recipient or a stem cell or donor lymphocyte infusion donor (not recorded which). It is not recorded whose cells these are; they may come from a transplant donor.

CDR3 loop: CASSERLAQGGTQYF. The CDR3 DNA sequence: TGTGCCAGCAGTGAACGACTAGCGCAAGGGGGGACCCAGTACTTC. The chain recombines TRBV6-1 with TRBJ2-5; 8 bases line up with TRBD2. After removal of 2 bases from V and 7 bases from J, the junction contained 9 bases not matched to a gene. Germline assignment: CDR1 MNHNS and CDR2 SASEGT. This CDR3 spans 15 amino acids.

This sequence joins TRBV7-2 and TRBJ2-5; 13 positions match TRBD2. After removal of 5 bases from V and 2 bases from J, the junction contained 5 bases not matched to a gene. The CDR3 spans 16 residues. In germline, CDR1 is SGHTA, CDR2 FQGNSA. CDR3 in amino acids: CASSDRLAGGQETQYF. The CDR3 DNA follows: TGTGCCAGCAGCGACCGACTAGCGGGGGGTCAAGAGACCCAGTACTTC.

There are a few counts of this clonotype. This chain links TRBV25-1 with TRBJ1-1; TRBD1 aligns across 8 bases. The V and J ends lost 4 bases and 1 base, in that order; junction bases with no gene match: 5. Germline values: CDR1 MGHDK, CDR2 SYGVNS. This CDR3 comprises 15 residues. The CDR3 is CASSGPGTGNTEAFF. CDR3 sequence (DNA): TGTGCCAGCAGTGGACCCGGGACAGGGAACACTGAAGCTTTCTTT.

This clonotype turned up a few times. The V and J genes are TRBV24-1 and TRBJ2-1, with TRBD2 matching over 11 bases. Per the germline V gene, CDR1 is KGHDR and CDR2 is SFDVKD. The CDR3 has 19 amino acids. The J segment lost 4 bases and the V segment lost 4 bases, leaving 14 bases of the junction unmatched. The CDR3 coding sequence is TGTGCCACCAGTGAAACTAGCGGGAGAAATAACCCCGAATACAATGAGCAGTTCTTC. It specifies CATSETSGRNNPEYNEQFF.

This clonotype was detected only once. This chain joins TRBV30 and TRBJ2-7; a possible D gene is TRBD1 (6 bases). Germline V CDR1 and CDR2: GTSNPN, SVGIG (reference sequence). The CDR3 sequence is 14 residues long. Trimming pared 1 base from V and 3 bases from J, leaving 13 bases between. The CDR3 loop is CAWSGVQGYYEQYF. The CDR3 coding sequence is TGTGCCTGGAGTGGAGTACAGGGTTACTACGAGCAGTACTTC.

The CDR3 loop is CSASSGSGSDTQYF. CDR3 DNA: TGCAGTGCCAGTAGCGGGAGCGGGTCAGATACGCAGTATTTT. The chain has TRBV20-1 and TRBJ2-3, with 9 nucleotides matching TRBD2. Germline CDR1 and CDR2: DFQATT and SNEGSKA (reference sequence). The CDR3 is made up of 14 amino acids. J gave up 4 bases and V 6 bases, and 8 bases lay outside the gene matches.

This clonotype has a handful of counts. The chain employs TRBV6-2 or TRBV6-3 and TRBJ1-2; D call uncertain. The CDR3 is made up of 14 amino acids. Germline lookup yields CDR1 MNHEY and CDR2 SVGEGT. V was shortened by 7 bases and J by 3 bases, with 15 bases between the two germline ends. CDR3 amino acids: CASTLPPGDYGYTF. The CDR3 nucleotides read TGTGCCAGCACCCTACCCCCCGGAGACTATGGCTACACCTTC.

This clonotype was counted a few times. J is TRBJ1-5 and V is TRBV9; D remains ambiguous. The V and J ends lost 0 bases and 7 bases respectively, with 11 bases between them. The CDR3 sequence is 14 residues long. Germline values: CDR1 SGDLS, CDR2 YYNGEE. The CDR3 loop is CASSVDTRMQPQHF. The DNA of the CDR3 is TGTGCCAGCAGCGTAGACACCCGAATGCAGCCCCAGCATTTT.

In its sample, this clonotype was seen many times. The rearrangement joins TRBV12-3 or TRBV12-4 to TRBJ1-1, with D uncertain. The ends were cut back, 4 bases at V and 7 bases at J, with 4 bases in the middle. The CDR3 totals 10 residues. The DNA for the CDR3 is TGTGCCAGCAGTTATGTTGAAGCTTTCTTT. It specifies CASSYVEAFF.

This clonotype was counted between two and nine times. This chain uses TRBV5-6 with TRBJ1-4, with D possibly TRBD1 on 5 matching bases. The CDR3 is made up of 15 amino acids. CDR1 is SGHDT, CDR2 YYEEEE, per germline. Between the trimmed V and J ends, which lost 2 bases and 8 bases, there was a span of 16 bases. CDR3 region: CASSLGRGHGEKLFF. The CDR3 DNA sequence: TGTGCCAGCAGCTTAGGAAGGGGTCACGGCGAAAAACTGTTTTTT.

This clonotype has ten or more counts. The chain recombines TRBV12-3 or TRBV12-4 with TRBJ2-3; either TRBD1 or TRBD2 may supply D (5 bases each). The CDR3 runs 16 residues. V was trimmed by 6 bases and J by 4 bases, leaving 20 bases between them. CDR3 in DNA: TGTGCCAGCAGAAGACGGGACCTTAGGGCATCAGATACGCAGTATTTT. This sequence encodes CASRRRDLRASDTQYF.

The genes are TRBV5-1 and TRBJ1-1; TRBD1 matches at 7 bases. Unmatched junction bases numbered 9, after V lost 1 base and J lost 0 bases. Germline V gene sequence: CDR1 SGHRS, CDR2 YFSETQ. The CDR3 length is 17 residues. DNA of the CDR3: TGCGCCAGCAGCTTGTCTAACGACAGGGTGGTGAACACTGAAGCTTTCTTT. It yields the protein CASSLSNDRVVNTEAFF.

This clonotype was seen many times. This rearrangement joins TRBV27 to TRBJ2-2; D is ambiguous. V shed 3 bases and J shed 3 bases, with 8 bases lying between them. CDR3 size: 14 residues. In germline, CDR1 is MNHEY, CDR2 SMNVEV (reference sequence). The CDR3 here is CASSLERYTGELFF. For the CDR3, the DNA is TGTGCCAGCAGTTTGGAGAGATACACCGGGGAGCTGTTTTTT.

V is TRBV24-1 and J is TRBJ2-5, with D uncertain. V was clipped by 4 bases and J by 2 bases, with 13 bases between them. The CDR3 totals 15 residues. The germline CDR1 and CDR2 sequences are KGHDR and SFDVKD. The CDR3 bases are TGTGCCACCAGTGACCTCTACGCGCAGCAAGAGACCCAGTACTTC. It codes for CATSDLYAQQETQYF.

This clonotype has just a few counts. The chain employs TRBV12-5 and TRBJ2-5; D gene ambiguous. Germline V lookup: CDR1 LGHNT, CDR2 FRNRAP. The CDR3 loop spans 13 amino acids. V was pared by 1 base and J by 9 bases, with 12 bases between. The CDR3 here is CASGLESHRAQYF. The CDR3 DNA reads as TGTGCTAGTGGTTTGGAGAGCCATCGGGCCCAGTACTTC.

This clonotype showed up just a few times. V and J are TRBV15 and TRBJ2-5; D is undetermined. Trimming removed 0 bases from V and 2 bases from J, with 10 bases in between. Germline V lookup: CDR1 LNHNV, CDR2 YYDKDF (reference sequence). The CDR3 consists of 15 residues. In DNA form, the CDR3 reads TGTGCCACCAGCAGAGATTGGGCAGGACAAGAGACCCAGTACTTC. Translation gives CATSRDWAGQETQYF. The whole variable domain, remainder taken from reference TRBV15 and TRBJ2-5, is DAMVIQNPRYQVTQFGKPVTLSCSQTLNHNVMYWYQQKSSQAPKLLFHYYDKDFNNEADTPDNFQSRRPNTSFCFLDIRSPGLGDTAMYLCATSRDWAGQETQYFGPGTRLLVL.

As for this clonotype: One end of the junction is discordant with germline, which a read error may explain. The J gene is TRBJ2-5, the V gene TRBV7-7; TRBD2 matches 7 bases. This CDR3 is built from 16 residues. The germline V gene encodes CDR1 SSHAT and CDR2 FNYEAQ (reference sequence). The CDR3 coding sequence is TGTGCTAGCAGCTTTTCGGCGGGGGTGAAACAAGAGACCCAGTACTTC. Protein product: CASSFSAGVKQETQYF.

This chain connects TRBV29-1 to TRBJ1-2, with TRBD1 identical over 9 bases. Trimming removed 6 bases from V and 7 bases from J; junction bases left unmatched: 12. CDR3 length: 14 residues. Germline CDR1 SQVTM, CDR2 ANQGSEA. CDR3 in DNA: TGCAGCGTCGTCCTTAGGACAGGGGTGCCTGGCTACACCTTC. It specifies CSVVLRTGVPGYTF. The whole variable domain, remainder taken from reference TRBV29-1 and TRBJ1-2, is SAVISQKPSRDICQRGTSLTIQCQVDSQVTMMFWYRQQPGQSLTLIATANQGSEATYESGFVIDKFPISRPNLTFSTLTVSNMSPEDSSIYLCSVVLRTGVPGYTFGSGTRLTVV.

The rearrangement uses TRBV7-8 and TRBJ2-4; 7 positions agree with TRBD2. After removal of 1 base from V and 0 bases from J, the junction contained 9 bases not matched to a gene. The germline V gene has CDR1 SGHVS and CDR2 FQNEAQ. This CDR3 spans 18 amino acids. CDR3 bases: TGTGCCAGCAGCTTAGTGGGGGGAGGGGTCGTAGCCAAAAACATTCAGTACTTC. Its protein product is CASSLVGGGVVAKNIQYF.

The chain combines TRBV12-3 or TRBV12-4 with TRBJ2-7; D remains unclear. Trimming pared 5 bases from V and 9 bases from J, leaving 8 bases between. The CDR3 spans 10 residues. The CDR3 sequence: CASSLRSQYF. CDR3 nucleotides: TGTGCCAGCAGTCTCAGGTCGCAGTACTTC.

CDR3 coding DNA: TGCGCCAGCAGCCAAGAGGCCAGCGGGGGGTCGAATACGCAGTATTTT. This translates into CASSQEASGGSNTQYF. V is TRBV4-3 and J is TRBJ2-3; 9 bases are shared with TRBD2. CDR3 length: 16 residues. V was clipped by 0 bases and J by 7 bases; unmatched bases: 8. The germline CDR1 and CDR2 sequences are LGHNA and YSLEER.

This clonotype turned up a few times. This rearrangement joins TRBV7-2 to TRBJ1-3; perhaps TRBD1 as D (6 bases). The germline V and J ends were trimmed by 5 bases and 5 bases, with 10 bases remaining between them. This CDR3 has 13 residues. Germline CDR1 is SGHTA and CDR2 is FQGNSA. CDR3 sequence: CASSLRDRNTIYF. The CDR3 DNA sequence: TGTGCCAGCAGCCTCCGGGACAGAAACACCATATATTTT.

J is TRBJ1-1 and V is TRBV9, with 7 positions matching TRBD1. This CDR3 comprises 14 residues. Germline V gene lookup returns CDR1 SGDLS and CDR2 YYNGEE. V was pared by 4 bases and J by 4 bases, with 7 bases of the junction left unmatched. CDR3 protein: CASSKTGRATEAFF. Written as DNA, the CDR3 is TGTGCCAGCAGCAAGACAGGGAGGGCCACTGAAGCTTTCTTT.

J is TRBJ2-3 and V is TRBV12-3 or TRBV12-4, with no clear D. This CDR3 region has 13 residues. The V end lost 5 bases, the J end lost 2 bases, and 8 bases lay between the germline ends. The CDR3 loop is CASSRVDTDTQYF. The CDR3 DNA reads as TGTGCCAGCAGTCGAGTGGACACAGATACGCAGTATTTT.

Only a few counts were recorded for this clonotype. This chain uses TRBV5-1 with TRBJ1-1; the D gene is possibly TRBD1 (5 bases). Per germline, CDR1 SGHRS and CDR2 YFSETQ. This CDR3 is built from 16 residues. Trimming left V 4 bases short and J 0 bases short, with 16 bases between. The CDR3 reads CASSGGMTAMNTEAFF. CDR3 nucleotides: TGCGCCAGCAGCGGCGGAATGACAGCCATGAACACTGAAGCTTTCTTT.

The CDR3 DNA reads TGCAGTGCTAGTCCTAACCAGGGGGCATCCCTCCACTTT. Amino acid sequence: CSASPNQGASLHF. The J gene is TRBJ1-6, the V gene TRBV20-1, with 8 nucleotides matching TRBD1. V was clipped by 3 bases and J by 14 bases; unmatched bases: 9. Germline V CDR1 and CDR2: DFQATT, SNEGSKA (reference sequence). CDR3 length: 13 amino acids.

This clonotype appeared a few times. V and J are TRBV12-3 or TRBV12-4 and TRBJ2-1; 8 nucleotides align to TRBD2. This CDR3 is 19 amino acids long. V shed 3 bases, J shed 0 bases, and the junction held 13 bases outside the gene matches. CDR3 in DNA: TGTGCCAGCAGTTTGGTCCAGCGGGGGCTCTCCAGCTCCTACAATGAGCAGTTCTTC. Translation: CASSLVQRGLSSSYNEQFF.

This clonotype turned up a few times. The rearrangement links TRBV5-1 to TRBJ1-2; D possibly corresponds to TRBD1 (6 bases). The CDR3 sequence is 14 residues long. Germline-derived CDR1 and CDR2 are SGHRS and YFSETQ. Trimming shortened V by 0 bases and J by 5 bases, and 11 bases separated the two germline ends. CDR3 nucleotide sequence: TGCGCCAGCAGCTTGGTTTCGGGGGCGTATGGCTACACCTTC. Protein sequence: CASSLVSGAYGYTF.

CDR3 loop: CASSYSKRAYTNSPLHF. As DNA, the CDR3 is TGTGCCAGCAGTTACTCGAAACGTGCATATACTAATTCACCCCTCCACTTT. The chain has TRBV6-5 and TRBJ1-6; D is ambiguous. CDR3 size: 17 residues. V lost 0 bases, J lost 6 bases, and 15 bases lay in between. Germline V gene lookup returns CDR1 MNHEY and CDR2 SVGAGI.

The chain couples TRBV6-2 or TRBV6-3 to TRBJ2-5, with D maybe TRBD2 (5 bases). CDR1 is MNHEY, CDR2 SVGEGT, per germline. Trimming left V 5 bases short and J 4 bases short, with 14 bases between. CDR3 length: 14 amino acids. The CDR3 here is CASSTPDRGETQYF. The CDR3 DNA is TGTGCCAGCAGTACCCCCGACCGGGGAGAGACCCAGTACTTC.

In its sample, this clonotype was seen a few times. The gene calls are TRBV10-3 and TRBJ1-1, with D possibly TRBD1 on 5 matching bases. Trimming shortened V by 6 bases and J by 1 base, and 15 bases separated the two germline ends. The germline V gene encodes CDR1 ENHRY and CDR2 SYGVKD. The CDR3 length is 15 residues. CDR3 sequence: CAIRYDVTANTEAFF. The CDR3, as DNA: TGTGCCATCAGATACGACGTGACAGCGAACACTGAAGCTTTCTTT.

The J gene is TRBJ1-3, the V gene TRBV29-1; D not resolved. The V end lost 3 bases, the J end lost 7 bases, and 13 bases lay between the germline ends. CDR3 size: 13 residues. Germline loops: CDR1 SQVTM, CDR2 ANQGSEA. CDR3 nucleotide sequence: TGCAGCGTTGATGATGGGCGGCGGAACACCATATATTTT. It encodes CSVDDGRRNTIYF.